The 18 T cell receptor beta chains below come from one sample, sequenced in a study of blood T cells in healthy people across ages. The second PCR ran roughly 6 to 11 cycles with a sample-barcoded 5' primer and J-beta primers. Using its own MiXCR run on the 5' RACE reads, TCRdb lists one record per CDR3 protein. The repertoire includes some 1.4 million distinct CDR3 sequences, roughly 45% of them detected once, and 7% to 9% sits in the top ten. The sample was blood. The receptors were gathered from a young woman in good health.

The rearrangement uses TRBV20-1 and TRBJ2-2; no clear D gene. V shed 3 bases and J shed 0 bases, with 8 bases lying between them. CDR1 DFQATT and CDR2 SNEGSKA come from the germline V gene (reference sequence). The CDR3 totals 14 residues. CDR3 bases: TGCAGTGCTAGTAGCCAACCGAACACCGGGGAGCTGTTTTTT. This codes for CSASSQPNTGELFF.

CDR3 residues: CSTTDNYGYTF. The CDR3 bases are TGCAGCACAACTGACAACTATGGCTACACCTTC. This chain uses TRBV29-1 with TRBJ1-2, with D unresolved. The CDR3 length is 11 residues. The germline V gene has CDR1 SQVTM and CDR2 ANQGSEA. Trimming cost V 8 bases and J 2 bases, with 9 bases left between them.

V and J are TRBV20-1 and TRBJ2-7; possibly TRBD1 for D (5 bases). The length of the CDR3 is 14 residues. Germline CDR1 DFQATT, CDR2 SNEGSKA (reference sequence). V was pared by 5 bases and J by 2 bases, with 16 bases between. CDR3 in amino acids: CSAFDPGSPYEQYF. CDR3 nucleotide sequence: TGCAGTGCTTTTGACCCAGGGTCGCCCTACGAGCAGTACTTC.

The chain carries TRBV27 and TRBJ1-1, with D perhaps TRBD1 (6 bases). V was pared by 1 base and J by 3 bases, with 9 bases between. Germline V gives CDR1 MNHEY, CDR2 SMNVEV (reference sequence). The CDR3 is 14 amino acids. In DNA form, the CDR3 reads TGTGCCAGCAGTTTATATGGGGGCCACACTGAAGCTTTCTTT. It specifies CASSLYGGHTEAFF.

There are a few counts of this clonotype. The V call is TRBV9, the J call TRBJ2-3, with D possibly being TRBD2 (5 bases). V dropped 2 bases and J dropped 6 bases, with 10 bases sitting between them. The CDR3 loop spans 13 amino acids. Looked up from germline, CDR1 is SGDLS and CDR2 is YYNGEE. The CDR3 nucleotides read TGTGCCAGCAGCGTTGCTAGCCTGGATACGCAGTATTTT. Translation: CASSVASLDTQYF.

This clonotype was seen more than once but under ten times. The rearrangement joins TRBV7-2 to TRBJ1-4; the D gene is possibly TRBD1 (6 bases). V shed 5 bases and J shed 8 bases, with 18 bases lying between them. This CDR3 contains 15 residues. Germline V gene lookup returns CDR1 SGHTA and CDR2 FQGNSA. The CDR3 sequence is CASSGSGTLGEKLFF. CDR3 nucleotide sequence: TGTGCCAGCAGCGGATCCGGGACACTGGGAGAAAAACTGTTTTTT.

The V gene is TRBV14, the J gene TRBJ1-6; the D gene is possibly TRBD1 (6 bases). CDR1 and CDR2 from the germline V gene are SGHDN and FVKESK. V dropped 4 bases and J dropped 14 bases, with 21 bases sitting between them. CDR3 size: 15 residues. The CDR3 region is CASSRGDTYRGALHF. Written as DNA, the CDR3 is TGTGCCAGCAGCCGAGGGGACACCTACAGAGGAGCCCTCCACTTT.

The rearrangement links TRBV15 to TRBJ1-5; D is undetermined. CDR1 LNHNV and CDR2 YYDKDF come from the germline V gene (reference sequence). The CDR3 has 15 residues. Trimming cost V 1 base and J 0 bases, with 7 bases left between them. This CDR3 is CATSRGVGSNQPQHF. CDR3 sequence (DNA): TGTGCCACCAGCAGAGGAGTGGGTAGCAATCAGCCCCAGCATTTT.

This clonotype was seen only a few times. The rearrangement joins TRBV29-1 to TRBJ1-2; no clear D. The CDR3 extends over 11 amino acids. The germline V and J ends were trimmed by 5 bases and 6 bases, with 10 bases remaining between them. CDR1 SQVTM and CDR2 ANQGSEA come from the germline V gene. CDR3 in DNA: TGCAGCGTTTTCTCCAGCGATGGCTACACCTTC. This encodes CSVFSSDGYTF.

The chain has TRBV29-1 and TRBJ2-3, with D unclear. V lost 6 bases to trimming and J lost 3 bases, with 13 bases between them. This CDR3 comprises 13 residues. CDR1 SQVTM and CDR2 ANQGSEA come from the germline V gene. The CDR3 loop reads CSVRSILTDTQYF. CDR3 DNA sequence: TGCAGCGTACGATCAATCCTGACAGATACGCAGTATTTT.

The chain employs TRBV5-1 and TRBJ2-3; 7 bases match TRBD2. Germline trimming cut 2 bases from V and 12 bases from J; bases unmatched to any gene: 27. CDR1 is SGHRS and CDR2 is YFSETQ in the germline V gene. The CDR3 has 19 residues. The DNA for the CDR3 is TGCGCCAGCAGCTTCATTCCCCTTCCCGATAGCGGGTTGGGAGAGACCCAGTATTTT. Translated: CASSFIPLPDSGLGETQYF.

The chain links TRBV7-9 to TRBJ1-1; D not resolved. The germline CDR1 and CDR2 sequences are SEHNR and FQNEAQ (reference sequence). The CDR3 spans 16 residues. V was cut by 5 bases and J by 1 base, with 17 bases left in between. The CDR3 reads CASSHPSTTQNTEAFF. The CDR3 DNA is TGTGCCAGCAGCCACCCTTCGACAACCCAGAACACTGAAGCTTTCTTT. Filled out from reference TRBV7-9 and TRBJ1-1, the complete variable domain reads DTGVSQNPRHKITKRGQNVTFRCDPISEHNRLYWYRQTLGQGPEFLTYFQNEAQLEKSRLLSDRFSAERPKGSFSTLEIQRTEQGDSAMYLCASSHPSTTQNTEAFFGQGTRLTVV.

This clonotype occurred a few times. The chain couples TRBV20-1 to TRBJ2-7, with D possibly being TRBD1 or TRBD2 (5 bases each). Germline CDR1 is DFQATT and CDR2 is SNEGSKA (reference sequence). This CDR3 has 12 residues. The V end lost 3 bases, the J end lost 5 bases, and 11 bases lay between the germline ends. The CDR3 reads CSASGTPNEQYF. CDR3 in DNA: TGCAGTGCTAGTGGGACCCCCAACGAGCAGTACTTC.

This clonotype has only a few counts. V is TRBV20-1 and J is TRBJ1-2; a weak D match, TRBD1 (5 bases). The V end lost 0 bases, the J end lost 5 bases, and 10 bases lay between the germline ends. The CDR3 length is 13 residues. Germline CDR1 is DFQATT and CDR2 is SNEGSKA (reference sequence). CDR3: CSAREGGDYGYTF. The CDR3 coding sequence is TGCAGTGCTAGAGAGGGAGGGGATTATGGCTACACCTTC.

The rearrangement joins TRBV29-1 to TRBJ2-1; TRBD2 aligns across 16 bases. The germline gives CDR1 SQVTM, CDR2 ANQGSEA. This CDR3 is built from 17 residues. J was trimmed by 7 bases and V by 4 bases; bases with no gene match: 10. In nucleotides, the CDR3 is TGCAGCGTTGCGACCGGGACTAGCGGGGGGGCGGGTAATGAGCAGTTCTTC. Amino acids: CSVATGTSGGAGNEQFF.

This clonotype came up a few times. The chain joins TRBV4-1 to TRBJ2-6; D perhaps matches TRBD1 (5 bases). The CDR3 extends over 15 amino acids. Germline V gene lookup returns CDR1 MGHRA and CDR2 YSYEKL. Trimming shortened V by 1 base and J by 10 bases, and 14 bases separated the two germline ends. CDR3 DNA sequence: TGCGCCAGCAGCCAAGTATATAGGGGTGGAAACGTCCTGACTTTC. This gives the protein CASSQVYRGGNVLTF.

The chain uses TRBV4-1 and TRBJ1-1, with D possibly TRBD1 on 5 matching bases. The CDR3 covers 16 residues. V was cut by 3 bases and J by 1 base, with 15 bases left in between. Germline CDR1 is MGHRA and CDR2 is YSYEKL. CDR3 coding DNA: TGCGCCAGCAGCCACGGTCGATTGGGGCAGAACACTGAAGCTTTCTTT. Residues: CASSHGRLGQNTEAFF.

The V and J genes are TRBV6-6 and TRBJ1-5; D call uncertain. In germline, CDR1 is MNHNY, CDR2 SVGAGI (reference sequence). The CDR3 consists of 15 residues. V lost 6 bases to trimming and J lost 2 bases, with 14 bases between them. The CDR3 sequence: CASRKTPYGNQPQHF. The CDR3 nucleotides read TGTGCCAGCAGGAAAACGCCGTACGGCAATCAGCCCCAGCATTTT.